These 27 T cell receptor beta chains originate from one sample sequenced in a study of cytomegalovirus exposure and HLA in healthy donors. Researchers ran the PCR with 60 Vbeta and 13 Jbeta primers. Method: immunoSEQ multiplex PCR; TCRdb's copy keeps in-frame clones and lacks some. This table has 170,000 or so clones, around 80% appearing once. Sequencing was carried out using PBMCs. The receptors derive from a middle-aged woman in good health and CMV-seronegative.

This clone was seen a few times. The chain combines TRBV2 with TRBJ1-3; D not resolved. The V end was cut by 10 bases, the J end by 0 bases, with 4 bases between. The CDR3 has 11 residues. Per germline, CDR1 SNHLY and CDR2 FYNNEI. The CDR3 coding sequence is TGTGCCACCCTCTCTGGAAACACCATATATTTT. This gives the protein CATLSGNTIYF.

This clone was picked up a small number of times. The rearrangement joins TRBV6-6 to TRBJ2-2; 8 nucleotides match TRBD2. This CDR3 spans 16 amino acids. In germline, CDR1 is MNHNY, CDR2 SVGAGI (reference sequence). V was clipped by 5 bases and J by 1 base; unmatched bases: 6. CDR3 sequence reads: CASSQTGGLNTGELFF. The CDR3 bases are TGTGCCAGCAGTCAGACGGGAGGGCTGAACACCGGGGAGCTGTTTTTT.

The rearrangement links TRBV9 to TRBJ2-3; D possibly corresponds to TRBD2 (5 bases). CDR3 length equals 14 residues. Germline CDR1 and CDR2: SGDLS and YYNGEE. Trimming left V 2 bases short and J 2 bases short, with 9 bases between. The CDR3 coding sequence is TGTGCCAGCAGCGTCCGGGATCTCACAGATACGCAGTATTTT. The encoded protein is CASSVRDLTDTQYF. Filled out from reference TRBV9 and TRBJ2-3, the complete variable domain reads DSGVTQTPKHLITATGQRVTLRCSPRSGDLSVYWYQQSLDQGLQFLIQYYNGEERAKGNILERFSAQQFPDLHSELNLSSLELGDSALYFCASSVRDLTDTQYFGPGTRLTVL.

This clone was seen more than once but under ten times. The gene calls are TRBV2 and TRBJ2-4; 9 nucleotides match TRBD1. Germline trimming cut 6 bases from V and 7 bases from J; bases unmatched to any gene: 10. This CDR3 comprises 15 residues. CDR1 is SNHLY, CDR2 FYNNEI, per germline. CDR3 bases: TGTGCCAGCAGCCCGCCGGGACAGGGTACTAACATTCAGTACTTC. Translated: CASSPPGQGTNIQYF.

V is TRBV28 and J is TRBJ1-1; D not certain. The V and J ends lost 2 bases and 4 bases respectively, with 5 bases between them. The CDR3 loop spans 12 amino acids. Germline V gene data show CDR1 as MDHEN and CDR2 as SYDVKM. The CDR3: CASSLGSTEAFF. DNA for the CDR3: TGTGCCAGCAGTTTAGGCAGCACTGAAGCTTTCTTT.

The table lists this clone with a few counts. The chain uses TRBV6-1 and TRBJ1-4; possibly TRBD1 for D (6 bases). This CDR3 contains 14 residues. In germline, CDR1 is MNHNS, CDR2 SASEGT. V shed 6 bases and J shed 7 bases, with 15 bases lying between them. The CDR3 nucleotides read TGTGCCAGCAGCCGACAGGTGACGAGTGAAAAACTGTTTTTT. This encodes CASSRQVTSEKLFF.

This clone has just a few counts. The CDR3: CASSTTGNQPQHF. CDR3 DNA: TGTGCCAGCAGTACGACAGGGAATCAGCCCCAGCATTTT. The chain uses TRBV6-5 and TRBJ1-5; TRBD1 agrees at 7 bases. The CDR3 sequence is 13 residues long. V lost 5 bases to trimming and J lost 4 bases; unmatched junction nucleotides: 2. Germline V gives CDR1 MNHEY, CDR2 SVGAGI.

This chain links TRBV6-1 with TRBJ2-2; D uncertain. Germline CDR1 reads MNHNS; CDR2 reads SASEGT. The CDR3 is made up of 14 amino acids. The ends were cut back, 6 bases at V and 0 bases at J, with 8 bases in the middle. CDR3 bases: TGTGCCAGCAGAAACTACCCGAACACCGGGGAGCTGTTTTTT. This codes for CASRNYPNTGELFF.

This rearrangement joins TRBV11-2 to TRBJ2-4, with D maybe TRBD2 (6 bases). Germline CDR1 and CDR2: SGHAT and FQNNGV. This CDR3 is 14 amino acids long. The V gene lost 4 bases and the J gene lost 8 bases, with 15 bases spanning the gap. This CDR3 reads CASSSRTSRDIQYF. DNA for the CDR3: TGTGCCAGCAGCTCCCGAACTAGCAGAGACATTCAGTACTTC.

This clone was counted between two and nine times. The rearrangement uses TRBV7-2 and TRBJ2-6; tentative D call: TRBD2 (5 bases). Germline lookup yields CDR1 SGHTA and CDR2 FQGNSA. This CDR3 spans 15 amino acids. V was clipped by 3 bases and J by 0 bases, with 6 bases between them. The CDR3: CASSFGNSGANVLTF. CDR3 coding DNA: TGTGCCAGCAGCTTCGGGAACTCTGGGGCCAACGTCCTGACTTTC.

The J gene is TRBJ1-2, the V gene TRBV7-2; 7 positions agree with TRBD1. The CDR3 spans 15 residues. The V gene's germline CDR1 is SGHTA and CDR2 FQGNSA. The ends lost 5 bases at V and 2 bases at J; junction bases unmatched: 8. CDR3 coding DNA: TGTGCCAGCAGCCAAAACAGGGGATTGAACTATGGCTACACCTTC. Encoded protein: CASSQNRGLNYGYTF.

This chain links TRBV14 with TRBJ2-5, with D possibly being TRBD1 (7 bases). Per germline, CDR1 SGHDN and CDR2 FVKESK. The ends were cut back, 1 base at V and 6 bases at J, with 12 bases in the middle. The CDR3 has 14 amino acids. The CDR3 sequence: CASSQGAGGKTQYF. The CDR3 region has the DNA TGTGCCAGCAGCCAAGGGGCAGGGGGGAAGACCCAGTACTTC. Looking up the rest from reference TRBV14 and TRBJ2-5 gives the full variable domain: EAGVTQFPSHSVIEKGQTVTLRCDPISGHDNLYWYRRVMGKEIKFLLHFVKESKQDESGMPNNRFLAERTGGTYSTLKVQPAELEDSGVYFCASSQGAGGKTQYFGPGTRLLVL.

This chain joins TRBV7-2 and TRBJ2-1; 12 positions match TRBD2. V shed 5 bases, J shed 5 bases, and the junction held 4 bases outside the gene matches. Germline CDR1 is SGHTA and CDR2 is FQGNSA. The CDR3 loop spans 15 amino acids. CDR3 sequence reads: CASSNGLAGNNEQFF. The CDR3 DNA reads TGTGCCAGCAGCAATGGACTAGCGGGGAACAATGAGCAGTTCTTC. Full variable domain (remainder filled in from reference TRBV7-2 and TRBJ2-1): GAGVSQSPSNKVTEKGKDVELRCDPISGHTALYWYRQSLGQGLEFLIYFQGNSAPDKSGLPSDRFSAERTGGSVSTLTIQRTQQEDSAVYLCASSNGLAGNNEQFFGPGTRLTVL.

V gene TRBV6-6 combines with J gene TRBJ2-5; D is undetermined. The tail of the sequence fits TRBJ2-7 better, so the J call may be wrong. The CDR3 loop spans 13 amino acids. Germline CDR1 and CDR2: MNHNY and SVGAGI (reference sequence). Here the CDR3 DNA reads TGTGCCAGCAGCGGTCGGAGTGCCCCCGAGCAGTACTTC. Amino acids: CASSGRSAPEQYF.

The chain is built from TRBV11-3 and TRBJ1-1; 8 bases match TRBD1. Germline CDR1 reads SGHNT; CDR2 reads YENEEA. Unmatched junction bases numbered 7, after V lost 5 bases and J lost 2 bases. The CDR3 extends over 15 amino acids. In nucleotides, the CDR3 is TGTGCCAGCAGCCCCGACAGGGGTGAAAACACTGAAGCTTTCTTT. It codes for CASSPDRGENTEAFF.

The J gene is TRBJ2-3, the V gene TRBV7-9; 12 positions match TRBD2. Losses at the gene ends were 0 bases for V and 6 bases for J; bases not matched to a gene: 10. The CDR3 contains 18 residues. Germline CDR1 SEHNR, CDR2 FQNEAQ (reference sequence). CDR3: CASSLALELAGGRDTQYF. The DNA of the CDR3 is TGTGCCAGCAGCTTAGCTCTTGAGCTAGCGGGAGGGCGGGATACGCAGTATTTT.

This clone was detected only once. This chain uses TRBV29-1 with TRBJ1-5; perhaps TRBD1 as D (6 bases). Germline CDR1 and CDR2: SQVTM and ANQGSEA. Trimming cost V 6 bases and J 3 bases, with 12 bases left between them. The CDR3 sequence is 13 residues long. CDR3 sequence (DNA): TGCAGCGTGCTCGACAGGCCCAATCAGCCCCAGCATTTT. As protein: CSVLDRPNQPQHF. Looking up the rest from reference TRBV29-1 and TRBJ1-5 gives the full variable domain: SAVISQKPSRDICQRGTSLTIQCQVDSQVTMMFWYRQQPGQSLTLIATANQGSEATYESGFVIDKFPISRPNLTFSTLTVSNMSPEDSSIYLCSVLDRPNQPQHFGDGTRLSIL.

This clone was observed a single time. The genes are TRBV19 and TRBJ1-5; D not certain. V was trimmed by 4 bases and J by 5 bases, leaving 9 bases between them. Germline CDR1 is LNHDA and CDR2 is SQIVND (reference sequence). CDR3 size: 13 residues. This CDR3 reads CASSRSRDQPQHF. For the CDR3, the DNA is TGTGCCAGTAGTAGGTCTCGGGATCAGCCCCAGCATTTT.

This clone was seen only a few times. This chain links TRBV4-2 with TRBJ1-1, with 7 bases matching TRBD1. This CDR3 has 16 residues. Unmatched junction bases numbered 9, after V lost 0 bases and J lost 5 bases. CDR1 and CDR2 (germline): LGHNA, YNFKEQ. In nucleotides, the CDR3 is TGTGCCAGCAGCCAAGACGGTACAGGGGTGGTAACTGAAGCTTTCTTT. This gives the protein CASSQDGTGVVTEAFF.

This chain connects TRBV6-5 to TRBJ2-7, with a possible D match to TRBD1 (6 bases). Germline loops: CDR1 MNHEY, CDR2 SVGAGI. This CDR3 has 14 residues. With 4 bases removed from V and 4 bases from J, the gap between germline ends came to 14 bases. In DNA, the CDR3 is TGTGCCAGCAGTTCCTCTCTCGGACAGTACGAGCAGTACTTC. Its protein product is CASSSSLGQYEQYF.

The chain joins TRBV12-5 to TRBJ2-5, with 10 nucleotides matching TRBD1. V was clipped by 1 base and J by 5 bases; unmatched bases: 4. The CDR3 is made up of 15 amino acids. The germline CDR1 and CDR2 sequences are LGHNT and FRNRAP. The DNA of the CDR3 is TGTGCTAGTGGTTTGGGTGACAGGGGGCGGGAGACCCAGTACTTC. This gives the protein CASGLGDRGRETQYF.

The V and J genes are TRBV28 and TRBJ1-5; unclear D gene. CDR1 is MDHEN, CDR2 SYDVKM, per germline. The V gene lost 7 bases and the J gene lost 2 bases, with 12 bases spanning the gap. This CDR3 comprises 14 residues. CDR3 DNA sequence: TGTGCCAGCACCGGGGTCCTGGGCAATCAGCCCCAGCATTTT. Protein: CASTGVLGNQPQHF.

The chain recombines TRBV19 with TRBJ1-1; D unclear. The V end lost 7 bases, the J end lost 1 base, and 7 bases lay between the germline ends. Germline-derived CDR1 and CDR2 are LNHDA and SQIVND (reference sequence). The CDR3 is made up of 12 amino acids. The DNA of the CDR3 is TGTGCCAGTATTGGGCAGAACACTGAAGCTTTCTTT. Protein product: CASIGQNTEAFF. Full variable domain (missing parts from reference TRBV19 and TRBJ1-1): DGGITQSPKYLFRKEGQNVTLSCEQNLNHDAMYWYRQDPGQGLRLIYYSQIVNDFQKGDIAEGYSVSREKKESFPLTVTSAQKNPTAFYLCASIGQNTEAFFGQGTRLTVV.

The chain uses TRBV5-5 and TRBJ2-3, with 8 nucleotides matching TRBD2. Germline CDR1 and CDR2: SGHKS and YYEKEE (reference sequence). This CDR3 spans 15 amino acids. The V gene end was trimmed by 2 bases and the J gene end by 5 bases; junction bases not matched to a gene: 7. The CDR3 sequence is CASSFLAGRGDTQYF. The CDR3 DNA follows: TGTGCCAGCAGCTTCTTAGCGGGGAGGGGAGATACGCAGTATTTT.

The rearrangement links TRBV7-2 to TRBJ2-3; D call uncertain. The length of the CDR3 is 14 residues. The V gene's germline CDR1 is SGHTA and CDR2 FQGNSA. Trimming pared 5 bases from V and 4 bases from J, leaving 13 bases between. The CDR3 DNA follows: TGTGCCAGCAGCGCTCGTAGATTTGCAGATACGCAGTATTTT. This gives the protein CASSARRFADTQYF. The full variable domain, completed using reference TRBV7-2 and TRBJ2-3, is GAGVSQSPSNKVTEKGKDVELRCDPISGHTALYWYRQSLGQGLEFLIYFQGNSAPDKSGLPSDRFSAERTGGSVSTLTIQRTQQEDSAVYLCASSARRFADTQYFGPGTRLTVL.

This clone is a singleton in its sample. V is TRBV10-2 and J is TRBJ2-1; 11 bases are shared with TRBD2. The CDR3 spans 15 residues. Germline-derived CDR1 and CDR2 are WSHSY and SAAADI. With 4 bases clipped from V and 4 bases from J, the junction kept 3 bases outside the gene matches. The CDR3, as DNA: TGCGCCAGCAGTGTTGGGACTAGCGGTTACAATGAGCAGTTCTTC. This translates into CASSVGTSGYNEQFF.

In its sample, this clone was seen once. The chain carries TRBV28 and TRBJ2-7; TRBD1 matches 7 bases. The CDR3 length is 13 residues. From germline, CDR1 is MDHEN and CDR2 SYDVKM. The V gene end was trimmed by 2 bases and the J gene end by 7 bases; junction bases not matched to a gene: 5. The CDR3 reads CASSLRDRAEQYF. CDR3 nucleotides: TGTGCCAGCAGTTTACGTGACAGGGCAGAGCAGTACTTC.